This TCR beta chain was observed in a study of blood T cell repertoires in COVID-19. Turning to the study itself: From T cells, B-cell-depleted T cells, or PBMCs came the material, which was cDNA or gDNA.

This clone was seen a single time. Clones were sequenced by immunoSEQ multiplex PCR, and TCRdb holds only the in-frame ones, with some missing. The table records 170,000 or so clones, roughly 87% of them present only once. Germline CDR1 reads LGHNA; CDR2 reads YNFKEQ. The CDR3 runs to 16 residues. V lost 1 base and J 3 bases, leaving 13 bases between the germline ends. Donors were grouped by their self-reported clinical history. Each recovered donor of Cohort 3 presented with two negative PCRs, clearance, or symptom resolution. This clonotype originated in a woman aged 45-60 years who had recovered from COVID-19. Sequencing was carried out using PBMCs or T cells enriched from blood (not recorded which). The V call is TRBV4-2, the J call TRBJ2-1; tentatively, D is TRBD2 (6 bases). The CDR3 bases are TGTGCCAGCAGCCAAGTAGGTGGGACTTTCTACAATGAGCAGTTCTTC. Its protein product is CASSQVGGTFYNEQFF.